The present T cell receptor (beta chain) was sequenced within a study of CD8 T cells in ankylosing spondylitis. Study observations and caveats: Characteristic, it appeared, of ankylosing spondylitis blood was a TCR beta motif of seven or eight highly homologous variants.

A single record per CDR3 protein comes from TCRdb applying MiXCR to the 5' RACE reads. The table includes approximately 300,000 distinct CDR3 sequences, around 18% detected once. With regard to this clonotype: What it binds is unknown.

J lost 5 bases, V lost 3 bases, and 6 bases had no gene match. The CDR3 has 14 residues. CDR1 and CDR2 from the germline V gene are DFQATT and SNEGSKA (reference sequence). The clonotype comes from a male donor with ankylosing spondylitis or in good health (not recorded which). The V call is TRBV20-1, the J call TRBJ2-5; TRBD2 matches at 10 bases. Sequenced: blood, either unsorted or a sorted T cell fraction (not recorded which). The CDR3 protein is CSARTGLASETQYF. The DNA for the CDR3 is TGCAGTGCTAGGACGGGACTAGCGTCGGAGACCCAGTACTTC.